This passage covers 28 T cell receptor beta chains from one sample sequenced in a study of blood T cell repertoires in COVID-19 (dated by TCRdb to 2018 to 2020). The library came from the immunoSEQ multiplex PCR assay. TCRdb mirrors the immuneACCESS table, restricted to in-frame sequences. Some clones are absent from its copies; in checked studies, under half trace to an unresolved V gene, and the reason for the others is unknown. Across this sample there are 90,000 to 130,000 clones, with approximately 70% seen only once. The leading ten clones occupy about 1.8% of the sample. The sequenced sample consisted of peripheral blood. The source is a woman in her thirties or forties with acute or convalescent COVID-19.

V gene TRBV5-1 combines with J gene TRBJ2-5; D is ambiguous. Trimming took off 0 bases at V and 4 bases at J, with 7 bases between the two ends. Germline assignment: CDR1 SGHRS and CDR2 YFSETQ. The CDR3 has 13 residues. CDR3 in DNA: TGCGCCAGCAGCTTGGAACTGAGAGAGACCCAGTACTTC. This gives the protein CASSLELRETQYF.

The rearrangement links TRBV3-1 (or the pseudogene TRBV3-2) to TRBJ1-2; 7 bases fit TRBD1. Looked up from germline, CDR1 is LGHDT and CDR2 is YNNKEL (reference sequence). The CDR3 totals 11 residues. The J segment lost 8 bases and the V segment lost 9 bases, leaving 6 bases of the junction unmatched. This CDR3 is CASSRGMGYTF. As DNA, the CDR3 is TGTGCCAGTAGCAGGGGGATGGGCTACACCTTC.

This rearrangement joins TRBV7-7 to TRBJ2-1, with 14 bases identical to TRBD2. The CDR3 consists of 15 residues. The V gene's germline CDR1 is SSHAT and CDR2 FNYEAQ (reference sequence). V dropped 4 bases and J dropped 8; count of bases not matched to a gene: 4. This CDR3 reads CASSSGLAGVDEQFF. The CDR3 DNA reads as TGTGCCAGCAGCTCGGGACTAGCGGGGGTCGATGAGCAGTTCTTC.

This clone has a handful of counts. The chain joins TRBV6-4 to TRBJ2-5; 8 bases line up with TRBD2. The germline CDR1 and CDR2 sequences are MRHNA and SNTAGT. The V and J ends lost 11 bases and 1 base, in that order; junction bases with no gene match: 9. This CDR3 spans 14 amino acids. The CDR3 DNA follows: TGTGCCCTCAGGAGGGCGGGGGGCCAAGAGACCCAGTACTTC. It encodes CALRRAGGQETQYF.

The chain couples TRBV7-3 to TRBJ2-3, with TRBD2 identical over 9 bases. Germline V gene data show CDR1 as SGHTA and CDR2 as FQGTGA. The length of the CDR3 is 15 residues. After removal of 3 bases from V and 3 bases from J, the junction contained 4 bases not matched to a gene. CDR3: CASSFGLAGTDTQYF. The CDR3 DNA reads as TGTGCCAGCAGCTTCGGGCTAGCGGGGACAGATACGCAGTATTTT. Variable domain in full (rest from reference TRBV7-3 and TRBJ2-3): GAGVSQTPSNKVTEKGKYVELRCDPISGHTALYWYRQSLGQGPEFLIYFQGTGAADDSGLPNDRFFAVRPEGSVSTLKIQRTERGDSAVYLCASSFGLAGTDTQYFGPGTRLTVL.

This clone was detected only once. The chain links TRBV9 to TRBJ2-3; D is uncertain. The CDR3 runs to 15 residues. Germline loops: CDR1 SGDLS, CDR2 YYNGEE. V was pared by 0 bases and J by 0 bases, with 8 bases between. As DNA, the CDR3 is TGTGCCAGCAGCGTAGTTGAGGTTAGCACAGATACGCAGTATTTT. Protein product: CASSVVEVSTDTQYF.

This chain uses TRBV5-1 with TRBJ1-4; TRBD1 matches at 7 bases. After removal of 4 bases from V and 6 bases from J, the junction contained 12 bases not matched to a gene. There are 16 residues in the CDR3. CDR1 and CDR2 from the germline V gene are SGHRS and YFSETQ. Written as DNA, the CDR3 is TGCGCCAGCAGCCGGAGGGGGCAGGAAGTAGATGAAAAACTGTTTTTT. Translated, it gives CASSRRGQEVDEKLFF.

The V and J genes are TRBV5-5 and TRBJ1-2; D perhaps matches TRBD1 (6 bases). V lost 4 bases and J lost 4, with 14 bases in between. The germline V gene has CDR1 SGHKS and CDR2 YYEKEE (reference sequence). The CDR3 is made up of 14 amino acids. This chain's CDR3 is CASSMDSLTYGYTF. CDR3 DNA: TGTGCCAGCAGCATGGACAGCTTAACCTATGGCTACACCTTC. The whole variable domain, filled in from reference TRBV5-5 and TRBJ1-2, reads DAGVTQSPTHLIKTRGQQVTLRCSPISGHKSVSWYQQVLGQGPQFIFQYYEKEERGRGNFPDRFSARQFPNYSSELNVNALLLGDSALYLCASSMDSLTYGYTFGSGTRLTVV.

This clone occurred a few times. V and J are TRBV27 and TRBJ2-5; TRBD2 matches 7 bases. This CDR3 is 13 amino acids long. Germline assignment: CDR1 MNHEY and CDR2 SMNVEV (reference sequence). V trimming: 4 bases; J trimming: 7 bases; junction bases outside the gene matches: 6. The CDR3 reads CASSSTSAGTQYF. CDR3 sequence (DNA): TGTGCCAGCAGTTCAACTAGCGCTGGGACCCAGTACTTC.

V usage is TRBV30 and J usage is TRBJ1-3, with D possibly matching TRBD1 (5 bases). Germline values: CDR1 GTSNPN, CDR2 SVGIG (reference sequence). V was cut by 8 bases and J by 0 bases, with 14 bases left in between. The CDR3 runs 14 residues. The CDR3 here is CAVRDLRSGNTIYF. Here the CDR3 DNA reads TGTGCCGTGCGGGACTTACGCTCTGGAAACACCATATATTTT.

This rearrangement joins TRBV11-3 to TRBJ2-1; 8 bases fit TRBD2. The CDR3 length is 13 residues. J gave up 9 bases and V 5 bases, and 6 bases lay outside the gene matches. Germline V gives CDR1 SGHNT, CDR2 YENEEA. The CDR3 region has the DNA TGTGCCAGCAGCCCCGGGACTAGAAGTGAGCAGTTCTTC. Its protein is CASSPGTRSEQFF.

This clone was picked up a small number of times. The chain employs TRBV11-2 and TRBJ1-2, with TRBD1 as a possible D gene (5 bases). The V end was cut by 5 bases, the J end by 4 bases, with 8 bases between. Per the germline V gene, CDR1 is SGHAT and CDR2 is FQNNGV. The CDR3 consists of 12 residues. CDR3 sequence reads: CASSAGLYGYTF. CDR3 bases: TGTGCCAGCAGCGCAGGGCTCTATGGCTACACCTTC.

This clone has more than one count but fewer than ten. The J gene is TRBJ2-3, the V gene TRBV4-1; 9 bases are shared with TRBD2. Per germline, CDR1 MGHRA and CDR2 YSYEKL. CDR3 length: 15 residues. With V trimmed by 0 bases and J by 6 bases, 4 bases remained unmatched. Here the CDR3 reads CASSQERGGRDTQYF. The CDR3, as DNA: TGCGCCAGCAGCCAAGAGCGGGGGGGCCGTGATACGCAGTATTTT.

This clone occurred a few times. CDR3 in DNA: TGTGCCAGCAGCGTAGCGCCTGAAGCTTCTGATTCACCCCTCCACTTT. As protein: CASSVAPEASDSPLHF. The rearrangement joins TRBV9 to TRBJ1-6; D gene unclear. The CDR3 covers 16 residues. V lost 0 bases and J lost 8, with 15 bases in between. Germline V gene data show CDR1 as SGDLS and CDR2 as YYNGEE.

This chain links TRBV7-3 with TRBJ2-5; 8 bases fit TRBD2. J was trimmed by 2 bases and V by 5 bases; bases with no gene match: 7. The CDR3 contains 15 residues. Per germline, CDR1 SGHTA and CDR2 FQGTGA. The CDR3 loop is CASSPSGGPQETQYF. Written as DNA, the CDR3 is TGTGCCAGCAGCCCGAGCGGGGGACCACAAGAGACCCAGTACTTC.

The rearrangement links TRBV28 to TRBJ2-7; TRBD2 is a possible D gene (7 bases). Between the trimmed V and J ends, which lost 6 bases and 3 bases, there was a span of 21 bases. CDR1 is MDHEN and CDR2 is SYDVKM in the germline V gene. The CDR3 extends over 16 amino acids. This CDR3 is CASSPPRRGPNYEQYF. For the CDR3, the DNA is TGTGCCAGCAGCCCCCCGAGGCGGGGGCCTAACTACGAGCAGTACTTC.

The sample holds many counts of this clone. This chain joins TRBV25-1 and TRBJ2-7; 8 bases are a match to TRBD1. This CDR3 region has 14 residues. Trimming at V came to 4 bases and at J to 5 bases, leaving 7 bases not matched to a gene. The germline gives CDR1 MGHDK, CDR2 SYGVNS. The CDR3: CASSVNTGGNEQYF. For the CDR3, the DNA is TGTGCCAGCAGTGTTAATACAGGGGGGAACGAGCAGTACTTC.

The CDR3: CASSLDRGIEAFF. CDR3 sequence (DNA): TGTGCCAGCAGCTTAGACCGGGGGATTGAAGCTTTCTTT. The V call is TRBV11-2, the J call TRBJ1-1, with D maybe TRBD1 (5 bases). Trimming pared 0 bases from V and 7 bases from J, leaving 9 bases between. Germline values: CDR1 SGHAT, CDR2 FQNNGV. The CDR3 is 13 residues long. The full variable domain, its missing parts supplied by reference TRBV11-2 and TRBJ1-1, is EAGVAQSPRYKIIEKRQSVAFWCNPISGHATLYWYQQILGQGPKLLIQFQNNGVVDDSQLPKDRFSAERLKGVDSTLKIQPAKLEDSAVYLCASSLDRGIEAFFGQGTRLTVV.

The CDR3 DNA follows: TGTGCCAGCAGTTCCGGGACAGGGAACAATGAGCAGTTCTTC. As protein: CASSSGTGNNEQFF. The gene calls are TRBV7-8 and TRBJ2-1; TRBD1 matches at 9 bases. Germline loops: CDR1 SGHVS, CDR2 FQNEAQ. The CDR3 extends over 14 amino acids. Unmatched junction bases numbered 5, after V lost 6 bases and J lost 5 bases. The complete variable domain, with remaining parts taken from reference TRBV7-8 and TRBJ2-1, reads GAGVSQSPRYKVAKRGQDVALRCDPISGHVSLFWYQQALGQGPEFLTYFQNEAQLDKSGLPSDRFFAERPEGSVSTLKIQRTQQEDSAVYLCASSSGTGNNEQFFGPGTRLTVL.

This clone was observed once. The V gene is TRBV9, the J gene TRBJ1-1; 9 bases align to TRBD1. After removal of 0 bases from V and 7 bases from J, the junction contained 10 bases not matched to a gene. The CDR3 is 16 amino acids. Germline CDR1 SGDLS, CDR2 YYNGEE. In DNA form, the CDR3 reads TGTGCCAGCAGCGTAGGTTTAGGACCGGGACAGGGTGAAGCTTTCTTT. Translation: CASSVGLGPGQGEAFF.

V and J are TRBV3-1 (or the pseudogene TRBV3-2) and TRBJ1-5; 8 bases are shared with TRBD1. CDR3 length: 19 residues. The V segment lost 4 bases and the J segment 4 bases; nucleotides outside the gene matches: 18. Per the germline V gene, CDR1 is LGHDT and CDR2 is YNNKEL (reference sequence). This CDR3 reads CASSPQPTGAGGLNQPQHF. The CDR3, as DNA: TGTGCCAGCAGCCCCCAACCGACAGGGGCAGGGGGTCTAAATCAGCCCCAGCATTTT.

This clone was found a few times. J is TRBJ2-1 and V is TRBV6-2 or TRBV6-3, with D possibly TRBD2 on 5 matching bases. CDR3 size: 13 residues. Germline loops: CDR1 MNHEY, CDR2 SVGEGT. Trimming left V 1 base short and J 5 bases short, with 6 bases between. CDR3 nucleotide sequence: TGTGCCAGCAGTTACTTCGGGAACAATGAGCAGTTCTTC. It encodes CASSYFGNNEQFF.

In the case of this clone: The same CDR3 can be traced to other DNA sequences in this sample. The chain links TRBV7-8 to TRBJ1-2; D uncertain. This CDR3 region has 14 residues. Germline assignment: CDR1 SGHVS and CDR2 FQNEAQ. Deletions cut 5 bases from V and 3 bases from J, with 13 bases between. The CDR3 nucleotides are TGTGCCAGCAGCCTCGGTCCACGGGACTATGGCTACACCTTC. Its protein is CASSLGPRDYGYTF.

The rearrangement links TRBV7-2 to TRBJ2-1; 10 nucleotides agree with TRBD2. This CDR3 has 15 residues. In germline, CDR1 is SGHTA, CDR2 FQGNSA. Trimming removed 1 base from V and 6 bases from J; junction bases left unmatched: 3. CDR3 region: CASSLGTSGLNEQFF. For the CDR3, the DNA is TGTGCCAGCAGCTTAGGGACTAGCGGCCTCAATGAGCAGTTCTTC.

The chain couples TRBV6-5 to TRBJ1-3; D possibly corresponds to TRBD1 (5 bases). V was shortened by 8 bases and J by 1 base, with 15 bases between the two germline ends. Germline CDR1 and CDR2: MNHEY and SVGAGI. This CDR3 is built from 15 residues. In DNA form, the CDR3 reads TGTGCCAGCGGGCGAGGGGAGGGTTCTGGAAACACCATATATTTT. Encoded protein: CASGRGEGSGNTIYF.

This clone was picked up one time. The chain joins TRBV3-1 (or the pseudogene TRBV3-2) to TRBJ1-1; D is undetermined. This CDR3 has 16 residues. The V end lost 4 bases, the J end lost 1 base, and 16 bases lay between the germline ends. Germline CDR1 LGHDT, CDR2 YNNKEL (reference sequence). CDR3 in amino acids: CASSLDAGVWNTEAFF. In DNA form, the CDR3 reads TGTGCCAGCAGCCTAGACGCCGGGGTATGGAACACTGAAGCTTTCTTT.

This clone was counted a few times. The CDR3 nucleotides read TGTGCCAGCAGCCAAGGACAGGGAATCACTGAAGCTTTCTTT. This sequence encodes CASSQGQGITEAFF. V and J are TRBV3-1 (or the pseudogene TRBV3-2) and TRBJ1-1, with 7 positions matching TRBD1. Losses at the gene ends were 1 base for V and 4 bases for J; bases not matched to a gene: 3. CDR1 is LGHDT, CDR2 YNNKEL, per germline (reference sequence). The CDR3 spans 14 residues.

The chain has TRBV4-1 and TRBJ2-3, with 15 positions matching TRBD2. This CDR3 is 19 amino acids long. V trimming: 0 bases; J trimming: 3 bases; junction bases outside the gene matches: 7. From germline, CDR1 is MGHRA and CDR2 YSYEKL. CDR3 protein: CASSQDITGTSGGTDTQYF. The CDR3 nucleotides read TGCGCCAGCAGCCAAGATATAACCGGGACTAGCGGGGGGACAGATACGCAGTATTTT.